This T cell receptor (beta chain) was retrieved from a study of long-term antiretroviral therapy in people with HIV. Study at large: The earliest samples came from an era when ART typically awaited falling CD4 counts.

HIV-positive participants were all treated in the United States. Trimming cost V 5 bases and J 3 bases; bases outside gene matches: 4. The germline V gene has CDR1 SEHNR and CDR2 FQNEAQ (reference sequence). The CDR3 length is 14 residues. Version v3.0 of the immunoSEQ assay was performed at survey level. Sequenced by immunoSEQ multiplex PCR; TCRdb stores in-frame clones only, minus some. The sample records about 6,400 clones, 60% to 85% being singletons. V is TRBV7-9 and J is TRBJ2-5; 9 bases are a match to TRBD1. The receptor comes from a man between 40 and 49 years old with HIV. The input for sequencing was unsorted PBMCs, taken 0.5 years before starting antiretroviral therapy. DNA for the CDR3: TGTGCCAGCAGCCCGGGACAGGGTAAAGAGACCCAGTACTTC. It encodes CASSPGQGKETQYF.